This T cell receptor (beta chain) was obtained from a study of T-cell reconstitution after alpha-beta-depleted transplantation in children. During its preparation, the TCRbeta library received unique molecular identifiers. TCRdb processed the PCR reads anew with MiXCR; each CDR3 protein has one entry. The sample includes roughly 490,000 distinct CDR3 sequences, 11% of them seen just once. V was cut by 0 bases and J by 7 bases, with 16 bases left in between. This CDR3 is 16 amino acids long. Germline assignment: CDR1 DFQATT and CDR2 SNEGSKA (reference sequence). A word on this clonotype: Its antigen is undetermined.

Regarding the study as a whole: Newly produced T cells mostly accounted for T-cell counts and diversity one year post-transplant. It was reported that alpha-beta T cells came from several hundred expanded graft clones (about two months after transplant).

The rearrangement uses TRBV20-1 and TRBJ1-6; a possible D gene is TRBD1 (5 bases). This sequence was found in a female patient aged 2-10 years who had a stem cell transplant for aplastic anemia, so the T cells may come from the graft donor. The material was PBMCs, mostly from graft donor cells, obtained 180 days after TCRalphabeta/CD19-depleted stem cell transplant. The CDR3 DNA sequence: TGCAGTGCTAGAGATACTAGGGGCCCCTGGAATTCACCCCTCCACTTT. As protein: CSARDTRGPWNSPLHF.